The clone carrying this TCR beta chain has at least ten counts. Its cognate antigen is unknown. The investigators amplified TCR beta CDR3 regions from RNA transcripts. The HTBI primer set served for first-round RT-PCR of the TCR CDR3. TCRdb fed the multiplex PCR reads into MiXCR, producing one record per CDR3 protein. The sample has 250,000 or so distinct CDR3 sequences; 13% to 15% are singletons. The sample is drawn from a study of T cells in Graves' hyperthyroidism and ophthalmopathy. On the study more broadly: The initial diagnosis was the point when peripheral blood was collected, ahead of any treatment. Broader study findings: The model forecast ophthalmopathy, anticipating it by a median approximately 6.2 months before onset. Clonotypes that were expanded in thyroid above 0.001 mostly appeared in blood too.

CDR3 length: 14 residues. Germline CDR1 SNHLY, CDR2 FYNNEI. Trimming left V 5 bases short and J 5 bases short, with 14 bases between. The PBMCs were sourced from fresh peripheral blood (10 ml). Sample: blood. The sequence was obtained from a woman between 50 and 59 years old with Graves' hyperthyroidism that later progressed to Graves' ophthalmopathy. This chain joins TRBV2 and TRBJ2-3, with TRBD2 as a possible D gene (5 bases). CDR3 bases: TGTGCCAGCAGTCAAACGGGGTATCGAGATACGCAGTATTTT. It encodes CASSQTGYRDTQYF.